This entry features one T cell receptor beta chain sequence. Its target antigen remains unknown. Base qualities were left out, and no much larger clone turns up one base away. Peripheral blood CD8+ and CD4+ T cells from healthy donors, Susac syndrome patients and multiple sclerosis patients were profiled using high-throughput TCR beta sequencing. The multiple sclerosis controls were treatment-naive patients whose relapsing-remitting disease, either stable or active, fulfilled the revised McDonald criteria. CD8+ TEMRA cells were enriched by FACS, while bulk CD8+ and CD4+ T cells were purified by magnetic negative isolation. Blood was drawn into EDTA tubes, processed within 24 hours, and PBMCs were isolated by density gradient centrifugation. PBMCs intended for TCR sequencing were cryopreserved in liquid nitrogen and thawed later in a water bath at 37 degrees C. A purity of at least 90% was achieved for sorted or isolated CD4+, CD8+ and CD8+ TEMRA cells.

The sample belongs to a study of CD8 T cells in Susac syndrome (dated by TCRdb to between 2018 and 2020). Broadly, across the study: The study used repertoire sequencing to test whether antigen drove CD8+ T cell activation and differentiation in Susac syndrome. The study compared CD8+ T cell repertoire clonality among approximately twelve healthy donors, around 14 Susac syndrome patients and roughly 15 multiple sclerosis patients.

Broad study findings and their caveats: The TCR sequencing and HLA analysis was acknowledged to have included a relatively small number of individuals.

From the cysteine through the phenylalanine, the CDR3 covers 13 amino acids. Only the CDR3 region is kept as DNA, spanning 39 bases read in frame from base 1. CDR1 and CDR2 are read off the germline V gene as SGHRS and YFSETQ. V and J are truncated by 2 bases and 7 bases respectively, leaving an intervening sequence of 7 bases. RNA was extracted with the RNeasy kit and roughly 0.45 to 1 ug was reverse transcribed using random hexamers. TCR beta CDR3 regions were amplified with the immunoSEQ multiplex PCR assay covering 54 Vbeta and 13 Jbeta segments. PCR amplification bias was corrected using a synthetic template baseline for primer optimization and computational correction. Under the source paper's analysis protocol: Only productive sequences were kept, with reads annotated to V, D and J genes according to IMGT and analyzed in immunoSEQ Analyzer. Clonality was calculated as one minus the Shannon entropy normalized by log2 of the number of productive unique sequences. Public and private clones were assessed among the 100 most prevalent clones of each patient and control. Clones were defined as Susac-specific if absent from the healthy and MS cohorts, from 900 to 1,300 published viral clones and from other ImmuneACCESS disease sequences. Using fastp trimming at Q25 and MiXCR clonotype assembly, TCRdb reanalyzed the public sequencing data and kept in-frame beta chains. A single entry per CDR3 protein holds the most common genes and DNA from its merged rows. It is TCRdb's table, rather than the study itself, that gives the V and J calls and clone size. The sample table contains 200,000 to 250,000 distinct CDR3 sequences; only one count was recorded for roughly 92% of them. 0.1% to 0.15% of the sample goes to the ten largest clones.

The sequence derives from a human donor with multiple sclerosis. The sequenced material came from CD8+ T cells from PBMCs. The rearrangement joined TRBV5-1 to TRBJ1-6, with no D gene named confidently. Here the CDR3 is given as CASSLGVNSPLHF. The nucleotide sequence is TGCGCCAGCAGCTTAGGAGTAAATTCACCCCTCCACTTT.